What follows describes a single TCR beta chain. The source of the sample is a study of blood T cell repertoires in COVID-19. At the level of the study: Sources were T cells, B-cell-depleted T cells, or PBMCs; the material itself was cDNA or gDNA.

Sequencing was performed with immunoSEQ multiplex PCR; in TCRdb, only in-frame clones are kept and a portion is missing. This table has around 390,000 clones, 87% appearing once. Clinical histories supplied by participants themselves formed the basis of cohort assignment. CDR1 and CDR2 (germline): SGHTA, FQGNSA. This CDR3 has 18 amino acids. V dropped 2 bases and J dropped 3; count of bases not matched to a gene: 9. The sample comprised PBMCs or T cells enriched from blood (not recorded which). V and J are TRBV7-2 and TRBJ2-3; 12 bases are shared with TRBD2. The sequence derives from a woman aged 50 to 60 who had recovered from COVID-19. This CDR3 is CASSLPLAGGPDTDTQYF. The CDR3, as DNA: TGTGCCAGCAGCTTACCCCTAGCGGGGGGGCCGGATACAGATACGCAGTATTTT.